Shown below are 16 T cell receptor beta chains from a single sample sequenced in a study of blood T cell repertoires in COVID-19. Profiled with immunoSEQ multiplex PCR; TCRdb holds only in-frame clones, not every one. The table shows roughly 53,000 clones, with 89% occurring only once. Sequencing was carried out using peripheral blood. The receptors derive from a man aged 60-69 years with acute or convalescent COVID-19.

This chain connects TRBV19 to TRBJ2-7; 8 positions agree with TRBD1. V dropped 10 bases and J dropped 5; count of bases not matched to a gene: 10. Germline CDR1 and CDR2: LNHDA and SQIVND (reference sequence). The CDR3 length is 13 residues. CDR3 amino acids: CATRTGLMNEQYF. Here the CDR3 DNA reads TGTGCCACCAGGACAGGGTTGATGAACGAGCAGTACTTC.

Of note for this clone: The same CDR3 is also encoded by other DNA sequences in this sample. This sequence joins TRBV19 and TRBJ1-1; D may be TRBD1 (5 bases). Trimming took 3 bases from V and 1 from J, leaving 6 bases between them. The length of the CDR3 is 13 residues. CDR1 is LNHDA, CDR2 SQIVND, per germline (reference sequence). DNA of the CDR3: TGTGCCAGTAGTATTGACAGGAACACTGAAGCTTTCTTT. Translating gives CASSIDRNTEAFF.

The chain recombines TRBV10-1 with TRBJ1-1, with D tentatively TRBD1 (5 bases). Germline CDR1 WNHNN, CDR2 SYGVQD (reference sequence). Trimming took 8 bases from V and 4 from J, leaving 17 bases between them. The CDR3 has 14 amino acids. The CDR3 loop reads CASRRQGQITEAFF. The CDR3 nucleotides read TGCGCCAGCCGACGCCAGGGTCAGATCACTGAAGCTTTCTTT.

V usage is TRBV18 and J usage is TRBJ2-7, with D perhaps TRBD2 (5 bases). The CDR3 has 13 residues. Germline lookup yields CDR1 KGHSH and CDR2 LQKENI. Trimming cost V 2 bases and J 1 base, with 6 bases left between them. The CDR3 DNA follows: TGTGCCAGCTCACCAAGGGAGTCCTACGAGCAGTACTTC. It codes for CASSPRESYEQYF.

V gene TRBV2 combines with J gene TRBJ1-1; TRBD1 agrees at 7 bases. The V and J ends lost 5 bases and 5 bases, in that order; junction bases with no gene match: 11. The CDR3 has 15 amino acids. Germline loops: CDR1 SNHLY, CDR2 FYNNEI. The CDR3 region is CASSSRNRGPTEAFF. CDR3 coding DNA: TGTGCCAGCAGTAGCCGTAACAGGGGTCCGACTGAAGCTTTCTTT.

J is TRBJ1-6 and V is TRBV6-5, with no clear D. Germline CDR1 and CDR2: MNHEY and SVGAGI. The CDR3 totals 15 residues. V was clipped by 5 bases and J by 0 bases, with 8 bases between them. The CDR3 loop reads CASSPGSSYNSPLHF. DNA for the CDR3: TGTGCCAGCAGTCCGGGGAGCTCCTATAATTCACCCCTCCACTTT.

This clone occurred a few times. The chain employs TRBV14 and TRBJ2-7, with 7 bases lining up with TRBD1. The V and J ends lost 8 bases and 0 bases, in that order; junction bases with no gene match: 7. Germline assignment: CDR1 SGHDN and CDR2 FVKESK. The CDR3 has 14 residues. CDR3 residues: CASRGQANSYEQYF. In DNA form, the CDR3 reads TGTGCCAGCCGAGGACAGGCCAACTCCTACGAGCAGTACTTC. Complete variable domain (other parts from reference TRBV14 and TRBJ2-7): EAGVTQFPSHSVIEKGQTVTLRCDPISGHDNLYWYRRVMGKEIKFLLHFVKESKQDESGMPNNRFLAERTGGTYSTLKVQPAELEDSGVYFCASRGQANSYEQYFGPGTRLTVT.

The V and J genes are TRBV19 and TRBJ2-7; maybe TRBD2 (6 bases). Looked up from germline, CDR1 is LNHDA and CDR2 is SQIVND (reference sequence). There are 15 residues in the CDR3. V was trimmed by 0 bases and J by 3 bases, leaving 12 bases between them. The CDR3 protein is CASSIERQGGYEQYF. The CDR3 nucleotides read TGTGCCAGTAGTATAGAAAGGCAGGGAGGCTACGAGCAGTACTTC.

CDR3 sequence: CASSLESVGNTIYF. CDR3 coding DNA: TGTGCCAGCAGCTTAGAGTCAGTAGGAAACACCATATATTTT. V usage is TRBV7-9 and J usage is TRBJ1-3; D is undetermined. Trimming left V 1 base short and J 4 bases short, with 8 bases between. From germline, CDR1 is SEHNR and CDR2 FQNEAQ (reference sequence). This CDR3 is built from 14 residues.

The chain carries TRBV3-1 (or the pseudogene TRBV3-2) and TRBJ1-3, with no clear D. This CDR3 has 14 amino acids. V was clipped by 3 bases and J by 0 bases, with 6 bases between them. The germline CDR1 and CDR2 sequences are LGHDT and YNNKEL (reference sequence). This CDR3 reads CASSQGSSGNTIYF. CDR3 DNA sequence: TGTGCCAGCAGCCAGGGGAGCTCTGGAAACACCATATATTTT.

This chain connects TRBV19 to TRBJ1-5; D might be TRBD1 (6 bases). The CDR3 sequence is 14 residues long. Germline V gene sequence: CDR1 LNHDA, CDR2 SQIVND (reference sequence). V dropped 7 bases and J dropped 6 bases, with 16 bases sitting between them. Here the CDR3 DNA reads TGTGCCAGTATTCAGGGGCAGTCGGGTCAGCCCCAGCATTTT. Protein: CASIQGQSGQPQHF.

The chain joins TRBV20-1 to TRBJ1-3; no reliable D call. Trimming left V 4 bases short and J 4 bases short, with 5 bases between. Germline V lookup: CDR1 DFQATT, CDR2 SNEGSKA (reference sequence). The CDR3 length is 11 residues. In nucleotides, the CDR3 is TGCAGTGCTATAGCCGGAAACACCATATATTTT. Amino acid sequence: CSAIAGNTIYF.

CDR3 region: CASSIGPGYEQYF. CDR3 nucleotides: TGTGCCAGTAGTATAGGGCCGGGATACGAGCAGTACTTC. The V call is TRBV19, the J call TRBJ2-7; D might be TRBD2 (5 bases). Germline V gene lookup returns CDR1 LNHDA and CDR2 SQIVND (reference sequence). This CDR3 is 13 amino acids long. Trimming stripped 1 base from V and 4 bases from J, with 8 bases between.

The chain joins TRBV24-1 to TRBJ2-2; 8 bases map to TRBD1. V was clipped by 4 bases and J by 7 bases; unmatched bases: 10. CDR1 and CDR2 (germline): KGHDR, SFDVKD. The CDR3 totals 16 residues. The CDR3 DNA sequence: TGTGCCACCAGTGAACCGAGACAGGGGTTGGGCGGGGAGCTGTTTTTT. Translating gives CATSEPRQGLGGELFF.

This chain connects TRBV7-2 to TRBJ2-2, with a tentative D call TRBD2 (5 bases). The CDR3 covers 15 residues. The germline gives CDR1 SGHTA, CDR2 FQGNSA. V shed 3 bases and J shed 4 bases, with 12 bases lying between them. The CDR3 nucleotides are TGTGCCAGCAGCTTTGCCGGGCGGGCCACCGGGGAGCTGTTTTTT. It encodes CASSFAGRATGELFF.

The rearrangement uses TRBV19 and TRBJ2-3; the match to TRBD1 covers 10 bases. CDR1 is LNHDA and CDR2 is SQIVND in the germline V gene (reference sequence). The CDR3 extends over 15 amino acids. With V trimmed by 5 bases and J by 0 bases, 2 bases remained unmatched. DNA for the CDR3: TGTGCCAGTAGTCGACAGGGGGCTAGCACAGATACGCAGTATTTT. Protein product: CASSRQGASTDTQYF.